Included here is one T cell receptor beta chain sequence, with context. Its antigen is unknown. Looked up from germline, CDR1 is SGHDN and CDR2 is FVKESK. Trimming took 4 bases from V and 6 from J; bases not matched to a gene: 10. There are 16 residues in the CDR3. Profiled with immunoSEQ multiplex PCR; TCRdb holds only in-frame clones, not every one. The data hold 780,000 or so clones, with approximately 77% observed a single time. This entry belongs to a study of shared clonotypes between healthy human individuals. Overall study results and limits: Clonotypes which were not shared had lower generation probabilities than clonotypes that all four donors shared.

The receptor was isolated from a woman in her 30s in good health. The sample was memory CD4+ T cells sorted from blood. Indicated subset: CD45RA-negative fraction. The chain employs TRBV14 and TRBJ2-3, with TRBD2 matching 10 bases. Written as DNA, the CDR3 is TGTGCCAGCAGCCGGCTGGGACTAGCGATGCCCGATACGCAGTATTTT. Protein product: CASSRLGLAMPDTQYF.